This T cell receptor (beta chain) appears in the sequencing data of a study of CD39 and CD103 CD8 tumor-infiltrating T cells (dated by TCRdb to 2017 to 2018). For the study in its entirety: Repertoire comparisons were shown for an HPV-positive HNSCC, an HPV-negative HNSCC, an ovarian cancer and a melanoma patient. Deep sequencing of TCRbeta CDR3 was used to compare the repertoires of CD8 TIL subsets, defined by CD103 and CD39, against those of peripheral memory CD8 T cells.

No therapy was being received by patients at the time of sample collection, although prior treatments had ranged from chemotherapy, radiotherapy, surgery and immunotherapy to none. Thawed cells were enriched for T lymphocytes with a negative-selection kit, adding EpCAM beads for tumor-infiltrating lymphocytes. Memory CD8 T cells were sorted using a CD8+CD4-CD45RA- gate, without regard to whether the cells expressed CCR7. Peripheral blood mononuclear cells were isolated by Ficoll-Paque PLUS gradient and cryopreserved before analysis. On a FACSAria II, each population was sorted to more than 97% purity, and the resulting cell pellets were frozen for TCR sequencing with no culture step. Measured from the cysteine to the phenylalanine, the CDR3 is 14 residues long. The entry retains the CDR3 DNA only, 42 bases that are in frame from base 1. Based on the germline V gene, the CDR1 and CDR2 sequences are SGDLS and YYNGEE. V is shortened by 0 bases, J by 2 bases, and the region joining them spans 8 bases.

With regard to this clone: The target of this receptor is not known. Base qualities are not at hand, and no much larger clone is one base apart.

Study-wide findings and limitations: DP TIL clonotypes were rarely found in blood or uninvolved lymph node, whereas DN TIL clonotypes largely overlapped peripheral memory CD8 repertoires. DP CD8 TILs appeared more oligoclonal than DN and SP CD8 TILs and blood memory CD8 T cells, with top 30 clonotypes covering 56-86%.

Genomic DNA was extracted with the DNeasy Blood and Tissue Kit from roughly 10,000 to 100,000 sorted cells per subset. The TCRbeta V-J or V-D-J regions were sequenced and mapped through the immunoSEQ service, and coverage above 10x per sample was achieved. For the original study's pipeline: Analysis was limited to productive rearrangements exported from the immunoSEQ Analyzer platform, and clonality was evaluated on the 500 most abundant clones. To quantify how much repertoires overlapped between populations, both the Morisita-Horn similarity index and the Jaccard index were used. Morisita-Horn similarity between CD8 T-cell subset TCR repertoires was measured in roughly six cancer patients. Sourced from immuneACCESS, this table was stored by TCRdb with only in-frame sequences that have V and J called. A share of the clones is absent; for the studies checked, an unresolved V gene accounts for under half, and the remainder has no known explanation. D and trimming were read from the DNA, whereas the V and J calls and clone size are those reported in that table. In all, the sample holds roughly 1,200 clones, and about 80% of those were seen once. Jointly, the top ten make up 35% to 60% of the sample.

The chain is encoded by TRBV9 joined to TRBJ2-5; the D segment cannot be called with confidence. The sequence came from a human donor with head and neck squamous cell carcinoma. Sequencing was done on a sample of CD8+ T cells sorted from blood. The label giving this sample's cell subset or site can be read as: total memory CD8 T cells (CD45RA-CCR7+/-) from blood or uninvolved lymph node. The CDR3 is CASSVGQSQETQYF. The nucleotide sequence reads as follows: TGTGCCAGCAGCGTAGGGCAGAGTCAAGAGACCCAGTACTTC.